The TCR beta chain described here comes from a study of identical twins (dated by TCRdb to 2016 to 2017). At the level of the whole study: To test whether fetal clonotypes persist, this study deep-sequenced TCR alpha and beta repertoires from monozygotic twins, from unrelated adults of various ages, and from cord blood. To rule out contamination, replicate twin experiments were performed at different times with different library preparation protocols. Summary of the overall study and its limitations: In monozygotic twins, recombination models systematically underestimated out-of-frame TCR alpha sharing, but the models matched the sharing seen between unrelated individuals. In beta out-of-frame sequences, excess twin sharing was weaker, because having fewer shared sequences lowered the signal-to-noise ratio. Fewer insertions were carried by abundant cord blood beta clonotypes; a weaker similar trend was observed in young adult naive repertoires, while no such trend was observed in memory repertoires. Out-of-frame TCR alpha sequences shared between twins showed an excess of low generation-probability sequences compared with coincidental sharing between unrelated individuals. Invariant T cells such as MAIT and iNKT could partly confound zero-insertion analyses, although diverse VJ usage argued against such confounding for most clonotypes. Because the same donors could not be followed over many years, the conclusions relied on cross-sectional statistical analysis.

This clonotype was detected only a few times. This receptor's antigen is unknown. No much larger clonotype is one base removed from it; base qualities were not supplied. Library method: 5' RACE. The reads were generated on an Illumina HiSeq 2000. Template switching introduced a universal primer binding site; the final cDNA contained a unique molecular identifier, enabling accurate counting of TCR cDNA molecules. First-strand cDNA for TCR alpha and beta chains was synthesized from specific primers in the conserved constant-segment region. To control for contamination, each cDNA library was double barcoded with a SMART-Mk sample barcode plus Illumina barcodes. TruSeq adapter sequences, together with Illumina sample barcodes, were added in two successive PCR steps. TCR alpha and beta cDNA libraries were sequenced on the Illumina HiSeq platform with custom primers. Processing in the source paper ran as follows. MiGEC processed the raw reads to extract unique molecular identifiers, while MiXCR was used to determine the CDR3 positions. Recombination models were inferred per individual with the repgenHMM and IGoR tools using an EM algorithm. Shared clonotypes were analyzed with the tcR package in R, and sharing was normalized by the product of cloneset sizes. To study raw recombination free of thymic and clonal selection effects, out-of-frame nonproductive sequences were analyzed. The public reads were reanalyzed by TCRdb: fastp trimming at Q25, MiXCR alignment, in-frame beta chains only. Each record represents a unique CDR3 protein, reported with the most common genes and DNA among its rows. The V and J calls follow TCRdb's processing rather than the paper's. This sample has around 670,000 distinct CDR3 sequences in its table, and around 6% of those were observed once. The top ten clones comprise 1.5% to 2% of the sample.

Every donor was a healthy Caucasian. Three unrelated non-twin adults were also sequenced: a male aged 18 to 30, a male aged 50 to 60 and a female aged 50 to 60. Using Miltenyi CD45RO+ enrichment and human naive T-cell isolation kits, memory (CD45RO+) and naive T cells were isolated from PBMC. Material: naive T cells sorted from blood. The cell subset or site label corresponds to: cells isolated with a human naive T-cell isolation kit. This TCR was recovered from a man in his late teens or twenties in good health.

Here is the DNA: TGCGCCAGCAGCTTCCTTAGCGGGAGACCATCGGATACGCAGTATTTT. It is translated as CASSFLSGRPSDTQYF. The chain joins TRBV5-1 to TRBJ2-3; TRBD2 agrees with 9 junctional bases. From cysteine to phenylalanine, the CDR3 is 16 amino acids long. The kept DNA is CDR3 alone, 48 bases in frame from the first base. After removal of 2 bases from V and 6 bases from J, the junction retains 10 bases not matched to a gene. CDR1 SGHRS and CDR2 YFSETQ were looked up in the germline V gene.